The 28 T cell receptor beta chains below come from one sample, sequenced in a study of T cells in Graves' hyperthyroidism and ophthalmopathy. RNA transcripts provided the source from which TCR beta CDR3 regions were amplified. An initial round of RT-PCR targeting the TCR CDR3 relied on the HTBI primer set. Each CDR3 protein gets one entry after TCRdb re-called the multiplex PCR reads with MiXCR. This table holds a few hundred thousand distinct CDR3 sequences, approximately 23% found once. Sequenced material: blood. These receptors originate from a young man with Graves' ophthalmopathy.

This clonotype was observed a few times. The rearrangement joins TRBV11-2 to TRBJ2-2; D perhaps matches TRBD2 (5 bases). Trimming shortened V by 0 bases and J by 7 bases, and 15 bases separated the two germline ends. This CDR3 contains 16 residues. Germline CDR1 reads SGHAT; CDR2 reads FQNNGV. The CDR3 is CASSLDLIGGRGELFF. CDR3 DNA sequence: TGTGCCAGCAGCTTAGATCTAATAGGAGGTCGCGGGGAGCTGTTTTTT. Drawing the rest from reference TRBV11-2 and TRBJ2-2, the complete variable domain is EAGVAQSPRYKIIEKRQSVAFWCNPISGHATLYWYQQILGQGPKLLIQFQNNGVVDDSQLPKDRFSAERLKGVDSTLKIQPAKLEDSAVYLCASSLDLIGGRGELFFGEGSRLTVL.

This chain links TRBV10-3 with TRBJ1-2; D is undetermined. Trimming cost V 6 bases and J 2 bases, with 13 bases left between them. Germline CDR1 and CDR2: ENHRY and SYGVKD. CDR3 length: 14 amino acids. CDR3 in amino acids: CAISDLQANYGYTF. CDR3 coding DNA: TGTGCCATCAGCGACCTACAAGCAAACTATGGCTACACCTTC.

V usage is TRBV4-1 and J usage is TRBJ2-5, with a tentative D call TRBD2 (6 bases). Germline loops: CDR1 MGHRA, CDR2 YSYEKL. Trimming pared 3 bases from V and 9 bases from J, leaving 20 bases between. This CDR3 comprises 15 residues. The CDR3: CASSQDRLGGTSQYF. DNA for the CDR3: TGCGCCAGCAGCCAGGATAGACTTGGGGGGACGTCCCAGTACTTC.

This clonotype has only a few counts. The rearrangement uses TRBV7-2 and TRBJ1-1; 7 bases agree with TRBD1. Looked up from germline, CDR1 is SGHTA and CDR2 is FQGNSA. The CDR3 has 15 residues. Trimming removed 1 base from V and 1 base from J; junction bases left unmatched: 3. CDR3 protein: CASSLVGTANTEAFF. The CDR3 DNA sequence: TGTGCCAGCAGCTTAGTAGGGACAGCGAACACTGAAGCTTTCTTT.

This clonotype was seen only a few times. One end of the junction varies from germline; a read error may be responsible. The chain links TRBV28 to TRBJ2-5; the match to TRBD2 covers 8 bases. The CDR3 extends over 18 amino acids. Germline loops: CDR1 MDHEN, CDR2 SYDVKM. The CDR3 sequence is CASSLSGGGLDAGETQYF. The DNA of the CDR3 is TGTGCCAGCAGCTTATCCGGGGGGGGACTAGATGCGGGGGAGACCCAGTACTTC.

V gene TRBV12-5 combines with J gene TRBJ2-3, with a tentative D call TRBD2 (6 bases). The CDR3 length is 14 residues. Per germline, CDR1 LGHNT and CDR2 FRNRAP. The ends were cut back, 2 bases at V and 6 bases at J, with 12 bases in the middle. This chain's CDR3 is CASGLTGAMDTQYF. The CDR3 region has the DNA TGTGCTAGTGGTTTGACGGGAGCGATGGATACGCAGTATTTT.

This chain connects TRBV5-1 to TRBJ1-4, with TRBD1 as a possible D gene (6 bases). V lost 4 bases and J 4 bases, leaving 20 bases between the germline ends. The CDR3 loop spans 17 amino acids. Germline values: CDR1 SGHRS, CDR2 YFSETQ. The CDR3 here is CASSQNDGQWSNEKLFF. The CDR3 DNA is TGCGCCAGCAGCCAGAACGACGGACAGTGGAGTAATGAAAAACTGTTTTTT.

This clonotype was detected many times. The chain carries TRBV10-1 and TRBJ2-7; 11 bases fit TRBD2. Trimming cost V 3 bases and J 5 bases; bases outside gene matches: 3. Germline V gene data show CDR1 as WNHNN and CDR2 as SYGVQD (reference sequence). The CDR3 runs 14 residues. The CDR3 loop is CASSENSGRDEQYF. Written as DNA, the CDR3 is TGCGCCAGCAGTGAAAATAGCGGGAGGGACGAGCAGTACTTC.

This chain joins TRBV12-3 or TRBV12-4 and TRBJ1-5; a possible D gene is TRBD1 (6 bases). There are 15 residues in the CDR3. Trimming stripped 5 bases from V and 1 base from J, with 12 bases between. CDR3 region: CASSLDRLSNQPQHF. CDR3 DNA: TGTGCCAGCAGTCTGGACAGATTGAGCAATCAGCCCCAGCATTTT.

This clonotype was detected many times. The gene calls are TRBV3-1 and TRBJ2-7; 14 positions match TRBD2. The CDR3 has 14 residues. V lost 4 bases, J lost 7 bases, and 3 bases stayed unmatched. CDR1 and CDR2 (germline): LGHDT, YNNKEL (reference sequence). The CDR3 DNA reads as TGTGCCAGCAGCCGAGGACTAGCGGGAGGTGAGCAGTACTTC. Protein product: CASSRGLAGGEQYF.

This clonotype was found a few times. The J gene is TRBJ2-7, the V gene TRBV19; 7 bases align to TRBD1. This CDR3 has 13 residues. V lost 9 bases and J lost 5; bases outside the gene matches: 10. Germline V lookup: CDR1 LNHDA, CDR2 SQIVND (reference sequence). CDR3 DNA: TGTGCCAGCCGCCCCCGACAGGGAGACGAGCAGTACTTC. Encoded protein: CASRPRQGDEQYF.

This clonotype was seen more than once but under ten times. This chain uses TRBV20-1 with TRBJ2-1; the match to TRBD2 covers 7 bases. V lost 2 bases to trimming and J lost 1 base; unmatched junction nucleotides: 11. Germline V gene lookup returns CDR1 DFQATT and CDR2 SNEGSKA (reference sequence). This CDR3 spans 17 amino acids. The CDR3 is CSARTSALAESYNEQFF. CDR3 DNA sequence: TGCAGTGCTAGAACCTCCGCTCTAGCGGAATCCTACAATGAGCAGTTCTTC.

This clonotype has a handful of counts. J is TRBJ1-1 and V is TRBV12-3 or TRBV12-4, with a weak D call TRBD1 (5 bases). The length of the CDR3 is 15 residues. Trimming removed 6 bases from V and 1 base from J, with 15 bases in between. The CDR3 protein is CASSPQVRGNTEAFF. CDR3 nucleotides: TGTGCCAGCAGCCCTCAGGTTAGGGGGAACACTGAAGCTTTCTTT.

The rearrangement links TRBV28 to TRBJ2-7; 14 nucleotides match TRBD2. CDR3 length: 14 residues. Germline assignment: CDR1 MDHEN and CDR2 SYDVKM. With 6 bases clipped from V and 7 bases from J, the junction kept 5 bases outside the gene matches. The CDR3 coding sequence is TGTGCCAGCAGGCCTGGGACTAGCGGGAGAGAGCAGTACTTC. The encoded protein is CASRPGTSGREQYF.

This clonotype was recorded a few times. The chain links TRBV5-4 to TRBJ2-5; a possible D gene is TRBD2 (6 bases). CDR3 length equals 14 residues. The germline V gene has CDR1 SGHNT and CDR2 YYREEE (reference sequence). Deletions cut 4 bases from V and 4 bases from J, with 14 bases between. CDR3 in amino acids: CASSPSLSGETQYF. CDR3 in DNA: TGTGCCAGCAGCCCCTCCCTTAGCGGAGAGACCCAGTACTTC.

V usage is TRBV7-8 and J usage is TRBJ2-2; D might be TRBD1 or TRBD2, each matching 5 bases. The CDR3 is made up of 16 amino acids. Germline loops: CDR1 SGHVS, CDR2 FQNEAQ. Trimming pared 5 bases from V and 5 bases from J, leaving 18 bases between. The CDR3 region has the DNA TGTGCCAGCAGCCCCGGAGAGGGGATTGAGACCGGGGAGCTGTTTTTT. Residues: CASSPGEGIETGELFF.

This clonotype was seen many times. The genes are TRBV28 and TRBJ2-5; TRBD2 might be the D (7 bases). The CDR3 extends over 14 amino acids. V lost 5 bases to trimming and J lost 1 base, with 11 bases between them. The germline V gene has CDR1 MDHEN and CDR2 SYDVKM. The CDR3: CASSSGTSQETQYF. The CDR3 DNA follows: TGTGCCAGCAGTAGCGGGACAAGCCAAGAGACCCAGTACTTC.

This clonotype appeared a single time. The J gene is TRBJ2-2, the V gene TRBV7-3, with D possibly TRBD2 on 7 matching bases. CDR3 size: 15 residues. CDR1 is SGHTA and CDR2 is FQGTGA in the germline V gene. V lost 4 bases, J lost 4 bases, and 13 bases lay in between. The CDR3 region is CASSSGGAFTGELFF. CDR3 bases: TGTGCCAGCAGCTCTGGGGGGGCCTTCACCGGGGAGCTGTTTTTT.

The chain employs TRBV18 and TRBJ2-2; D possibly uses TRBD1 or TRBD2 (5 bases each). Germline values: CDR1 KGHSH, CDR2 LQKENI. The V end was cut by 4 bases, the J end by 2 bases, with 14 bases between. The CDR3 is 16 residues long. CDR3 sequence reads: CASSRLGAGNTGELFF. The CDR3 coding sequence is TGTGCCAGCTCACGTCTCGGGGCCGGCAACACCGGGGAGCTGTTTTTT.

In its sample, this clonotype was seen a few times. The missing conserved phenylalanine or tryptophan at the end of this CDR3 makes a read error likely. The CDR3 sequence is CASSLDVNTEAFL. For the CDR3, the DNA is TGCGCCAGCAGCTTGGACGTTAACACTGAAGCTTTCCTT. V gene TRBV5-1 combines with J gene TRBJ1-1; D call uncertain. The CDR3 has 13 residues. The germline V gene has CDR1 SGHRS and CDR2 YFSETQ. Trimming cost V 0 bases and J 2 bases, with 5 bases left between them.

This clonotype came up many times. The chain recombines TRBV20-1 with TRBJ1-1, with unresolved D. CDR1 is DFQATT and CDR2 is SNEGSKA in the germline V gene (reference sequence). The CDR3 is made up of 12 amino acids. V lost 3 bases, J lost 7 bases, and 12 bases lay in between. The CDR3 region has the DNA TGCAGTGCTAGCCCCCCGTACGATGAAGCTTTCTTT. Translation gives CSASPPYDEAFF.

The chain joins TRBV5-6 to TRBJ1-1; D uncertain. In germline, CDR1 is SGHDT, CDR2 YYEEEE. V lost 2 bases to trimming and J lost 1 base, with 9 bases between them. This CDR3 spans 14 amino acids. In nucleotides, the CDR3 is TGTGCCAGCAGCTTCAATACGGGGAACACTGAAGCTTTCTTT. It yields the protein CASSFNTGNTEAFF.

The chain recombines TRBV4-1 with TRBJ1-1; possibly TRBD1 for D (6 bases). The CDR3 totals 14 residues. Germline CDR1 MGHRA, CDR2 YSYEKL. Trimming stripped 5 bases from V and 2 bases from J, with 12 bases between. The CDR3 DNA reads as TGCGCCAGCAGCACCGGACAGCCTAACACTGAAGCTTTCTTT. Residues: CASSTGQPNTEAFF.

This chain uses TRBV5-1 with TRBJ1-5, with D hard to call. The CDR3 length is 14 residues. Germline V CDR1 and CDR2: SGHRS, YFSETQ. The V end lost 0 bases, the J end lost 1 base, and 5 bases lay between the germline ends. DNA for the CDR3: TGCGCCAGCAGCTTGGGGGAAAGCAATCAGCCCCAGCATTTT. Translation: CASSLGESNQPQHF.

V and J are TRBV27 and TRBJ2-6, with D hard to call. CDR3 length: 14 residues. In germline, CDR1 is MNHEY, CDR2 SMNVEV (reference sequence). Trimming pared 6 bases from V and 0 bases from J, leaving 6 bases between. CDR3 sequence (DNA): TGTGCCAGCAGGACATACTCTGGGGCCAACGTCCTGACTTTC. Protein sequence: CASRTYSGANVLTF.

This clonotype was recorded at least ten times. The chain carries TRBV13 and TRBJ2-7; TRBD2 matches 13 bases. This CDR3 region has 15 residues. Germline V lookup: CDR1 PRHDT, CDR2 FYEKMQ (reference sequence). After removal of 4 bases from V and 9 bases from J, the junction contained 9 bases not matched to a gene. The CDR3 region has the DNA TGTGCCAGCAGCTCCCGGGGACTAGCGGGATTTGGGCAGTACTTC. Its protein is CASSSRGLAGFGQYF.

This clonotype came up many times. This sequence joins TRBV7-3 and TRBJ2-4; 8 nucleotides align to TRBD1. CDR3 length: 17 residues. J was trimmed by 0 bases and V by 0 bases; bases with no gene match: 4. CDR1 SGHTA and CDR2 FQGTGA come from the germline V gene. Written as DNA, the CDR3 is TGTGCCAGCAGCTTAACGGGGACAGGACTAGCCAAAAACATTCAGTACTTC. Amino acids: CASSLTGTGLAKNIQYF.

This clonotype was observed many times. The V gene is TRBV28, the J gene TRBJ1-2; D not resolved. This CDR3 is built from 14 residues. Between the trimmed V and J ends, which lost 4 bases and 4 bases, there was a span of 13 bases. Germline-derived CDR1 and CDR2 are MDHEN and SYDVKM. CDR3 DNA: TGTGCCAGCAGTTACGGTGGATCTATCTATGGCTACACCTTC. As protein: CASSYGGSIYGYTF.